This entry lists 9 T cell receptor beta chains sequenced from one sample in a study of cytomegalovirus exposure and HLA in healthy donors. This PCR relied on a set of 60 Vbeta primers and 13 Jbeta primers. Clones were read by immunoSEQ multiplex PCR, and TCRdb kept only the in-frame ones, dropping some. The table shows some 60,000 clones, with around 84% occurring only once. Sequenced input: PBMCs. The receptor set was obtained from a male donor in good health and CMV-seronegative.

The chain joins TRBV4-1 to TRBJ2-7; 11 positions match TRBD2. V shed 3 bases and J 3 bases; nucleotides not matched to a gene: 4. This CDR3 has 15 residues. The V gene's germline CDR1 is MGHRA and CDR2 YSYEKL. CDR3 nucleotide sequence: TGCGCCAGCAGCCAGATACTAGCGGGGGACTACGAGCAGTACTTC. It is translated as CASSQILAGDYEQYF.

The rearrangement links TRBV30 to TRBJ2-3; 8 positions agree with TRBD1. V lost 5 bases, J lost 6 bases, and 10 bases stayed unmatched. This CDR3 has 14 residues. The V gene's germline CDR1 is GTSNPN and CDR2 SVGIG (reference sequence). CDR3 region: CAWGPGQVGDTQYF. CDR3 DNA sequence: TGTGCCTGGGGTCCGGGACAGGTTGGGGATACGCAGTATTTT.

The J gene is TRBJ1-1, the V gene TRBV29-1; D unclear. The length of the CDR3 is 13 residues. CDR1 and CDR2 (germline): SQVTM, ANQGSEA. The V end lost 3 bases, the J end lost 1 base, and 9 bases lay between the germline ends. The DNA for the CDR3 is TGCAGCGTTGAGGTAGTCCGGAACACTGAAGCTTTCTTT. This encodes CSVEVVRNTEAFF.

V gene TRBV30 combines with J gene TRBJ2-4, with 8 bases identical to TRBD2. The CDR3 runs 16 residues. V was pared by 8 bases and J by 1 base, with 13 bases of the junction left unmatched. Germline assignment: CDR1 GTSNPN and CDR2 SVGIG (reference sequence). The chain's CDR3 is CAGRDWRGVAKNIQYF. The CDR3 DNA reads TGTGCCGGAAGAGATTGGCGGGGGGTGGCCAAAAACATTCAGTACTTC.

The chain is built from TRBV7-8 and TRBJ1-5; D might be TRBD1 (5 bases). This CDR3 region has 16 residues. Germline V gene data show CDR1 as SGHVS and CDR2 as FQNEAQ. Trimming stripped 2 bases from V and 4 bases from J, with 15 bases between. This chain's CDR3 is CASSLFPGKINQPQHF. In DNA, the CDR3 is TGTGCCAGCAGCTTATTCCCAGGGAAGATAAATCAGCCCCAGCATTTT.

This clone was detected a few times. The rearrangement uses TRBV7-2 and TRBJ1-3, with D perhaps TRBD1 (6 bases). Trimming took 1 base from V and 4 from J, leaving 8 bases between them. The CDR3 length is 14 residues. Germline CDR1 reads SGHTA; CDR2 reads FQGNSA. CDR3 residues: CASSLDRVGNTIYF. The CDR3 nucleotides read TGTGCCAGCAGCTTAGACAGGGTCGGAAACACCATATATTTT.

V and J are TRBV28 and TRBJ1-5; D uncertain. V was cut by 3 bases and J by 4 bases, with 16 bases left in between. The CDR3 spans 16 residues. Germline values: CDR1 MDHEN, CDR2 SYDVKM. CDR3 DNA sequence: TGTGCCAGCAGTTTCGGTAGTTCACCCATTAATCAGCCCCAGCATTTT. Its protein is CASSFGSSPINQPQHF.

The chain uses TRBV2 and TRBJ2-3; TRBD2 matches at 8 bases. Germline-derived CDR1 and CDR2 are SNHLY and FYNNEI. The CDR3 loop spans 16 amino acids. J gave up 3 bases and V 3 bases, and 8 bases lay outside the gene matches. CDR3 nucleotide sequence: TGTGCCAGCAGTGAGGGGCGGGGGGCTAGTACAGATACGCAGTATTTT. It specifies CASSEGRGASTDTQYF.

The V and J genes are TRBV30 and TRBJ1-1; perhaps TRBD1 as D (5 bases). Germline CDR1 GTSNPN, CDR2 SVGIG (reference sequence). V lost 0 bases to trimming and J lost 8 bases, with 10 bases between them. There are 12 residues in the CDR3. The CDR3 DNA reads as TGTGCCTGGAGTGTACAGGTGTCCGAAGCTTTCTTT. Translation: CAWSVQVSEAFF.